These T cell receptor beta chains were read from a single sample in a study of graft-versus-host responses after intestinal transplantation. For these TCRs, the target antigens are not known. Profiling relied on immunoSEQ multiplex PCR, and the TCRdb table lists in-frame clones only, not all of them. This sample has 130,000 or so clones; 90% to 95% occur once, and the top ten carry over 0.15%. Sequenced here: unstimulated CD4+ T cells sorted from spleen or lymph node cells, sampled before intestinal transplant. These receptors came from a human donor who received an intestinal transplant. CDR3s include the opening cysteine and the closing phenylalanine or tryptophan. Each record gives: J gene, V gene, CDR3 protein.

j_gene: TRBJ1-2; v_gene: TRBV29-1; CDR3aa: CSVEDSGTGYYGYTF
j_gene: TRBJ2-1; v_gene: TRBV6-5; CDR3aa: CASSYSSAGGYEQFF
j_gene: TRBJ1-5; v_gene: TRBV18; CDR3aa: CASSITGKSNQPQHF
j_gene: TRBJ2-2; v_gene: TRBV11-3; CDR3aa: CASSLDGRGELFF
j_gene: TRBJ1-3; v_gene: TRBV5-1; CDR3aa: CASSEPGPGNTIYF
j_gene: TRBJ2-5; v_gene: TRBV5-6; CDR3aa: CASSHLGRGGETQYF
j_gene: TRBJ1-2; v_gene: TRBV7-8; CDR3aa: CASSLVSGAGYTF
j_gene: TRBJ1-2; v_gene: TRBV5-6; CDR3aa: CASSLQGARDYGYTF
j_gene: TRBJ2-7; v_gene: TRBV30; CDR3aa: CAWSSGVLDEQYF
j_gene: TRBJ1-1; v_gene: TRBV11-2; CDR3aa: CASSSSGQPNTEAFF
j_gene: TRBJ1-5; v_gene: TRBV29-1; CDR3aa: CSVAEQDNQPQHF
j_gene: TRBJ2-3; v_gene: TRBV30; CDR3aa: CAGTAGGGTQYF
j_gene: TRBJ2-7; v_gene: TRBV5-6; CDR3aa: CASSRGVPYEQYF
j_gene: TRBJ2-3; v_gene: TRBV5-4; CDR3aa: CASSLLSTDTQYF
j_gene: TRBJ1-6; v_gene: TRBV28; CDR3aa: CASRPPLENSPLHF
j_gene: TRBJ2-5; v_gene: TRBV6-1; CDR3aa: CASSWGQIEETQYF
j_gene: TRBJ2-4; v_gene: TRBV18; CDR3aa: CASSPPSRAKNIQYF
j_gene: TRBJ2-5; v_gene: TRBV27; CDR3aa: CASGSWGEETQYF
j_gene: TRBJ1-5; v_gene: TRBV7-2; CDR3aa: CASSSPPGTGSNQPQHF
j_gene: TRBJ1-4; v_gene: TRBV18; CDR3aa: CASSPRTGPMGEKLFF
j_gene: TRBJ2-1; v_gene: TRBV7-8; CDR3aa: CASSNAIHMGGRDEQFF
j_gene: TRBJ1-3; v_gene: TRBV6-1; CDR3aa: CASTGQGTGNTIYF
j_gene: TRBJ2-5; v_gene: TRBV6-1; CDR3aa: CASSATPGHLETQYF
j_gene: TRBJ2-3; v_gene: TRBV7-6; CDR3aa: CASSLDARFDTQYF
j_gene: TRBJ1-4; v_gene: TRBV5-1; CDR3aa: CASSLAGTRREKLFF
j_gene: TRBJ1-2; v_gene: TRBV7-9; CDR3aa: CASSFPGQGIEGYTF
j_gene: TRBJ2-3; v_gene: TRBV14; CDR3aa: CASSQDFGSGSLRTDTQYF
j_gene: TRBJ2-3; v_gene: TRBV5-6; CDR3aa: CASSLPAGQGSTDTQYF
j_gene: TRBJ2-3; v_gene: TRBV7-9; CDR3aa: CASSSPGQGHTDTQYF
j_gene: TRBJ2-5; v_gene: TRBV11-1; CDR3aa: CASSLEARAGETQYF
j_gene: TRBJ1-2; v_gene: TRBV5-5; CDR3aa: CASTSDVAGGSYTF
j_gene: TRBJ1-1; v_gene: TRBV6-6; CDR3aa: CASSYGALGTEAFF
j_gene: TRBJ2-4; v_gene: TRBV29-1; CDR3aa: CSVSTGDIQYF
j_gene: TRBJ1-5; v_gene: TRBV4-2; CDR3aa: CASSQVTRTGSQPQHF
j_gene: TRBJ2-5; v_gene: TRBV6-1; CDR3aa: CATRLAYIEGETQYF
j_gene: TRBJ1-1; v_gene: TRBV18; CDR3aa: CASSPQTEMNTEAFF
j_gene: TRBJ2-5; v_gene: TRBV27; CDR3aa: CASSLSGETQYF
j_gene: TRBJ1-1; v_gene: TRBV18; CDR3aa: CASSPPVMTEAFF
j_gene: TRBJ1-6; v_gene: TRBV2; CDR3aa: CASSALRPSYNSPLHF
j_gene: TRBJ1-3; v_gene: TRBV27; CDR3aa: CASSMYSGNTIYF
j_gene: TRBJ1-2; v_gene: TRBV7-9; CDR3aa: CASSNLDGANYGYTF
j_gene: TRBJ1-2; v_gene: TRBV15; CDR3aa: CATSPLDSDYGYTF
j_gene: TRBJ2-3; v_gene: TRBV27; CDR3aa: CASSLVEGNTDTQYF
j_gene: TRBJ2-5; v_gene: TRBV5-1; CDR3aa: CASSSAAPDTGFGRTQYF
j_gene: TRBJ1-1; v_gene: TRBV20-1; CDR3aa: CSARPREAFF
j_gene: TRBJ1-2; v_gene: TRBV18; CDR3aa: CASSSAGANYGYTF
j_gene: TRBJ2-7; v_gene: TRBV27; CDR3aa: CASSSYSGGALEQYF
j_gene: TRBJ1-2; v_gene: TRBV6-6; CDR3aa: CASSYRQGEGYTF
j_gene: TRBJ1-1; v_gene: TRBV10-1; CDR3aa: CASSVSGRGTEAFF
j_gene: TRBJ2-7; v_gene: TRBV29-1; CDR3aa: CSARGLAGSYEQYF
j_gene: TRBJ2-1; v_gene: TRBV19; CDR3aa: CASSILGYNEQFF
j_gene: TRBJ1-5; v_gene: TRBV6-1; CDR3aa: CASSPTGGEGQPQHF
j_gene: TRBJ1-6; v_gene: TRBV25-1; CDR3aa: CASSERASPYNSPLHF
j_gene: TRBJ2-1; v_gene: TRBV10-3; CDR3aa: CAISGGGGPYNEQFF
j_gene: TRBJ2-5; v_gene: TRBV4-1; CDR3aa: CASSQGSGGAQTQYF
j_gene: TRBJ2-1; v_gene: TRBV18; CDR3aa: CASSPPRAYNEQFF